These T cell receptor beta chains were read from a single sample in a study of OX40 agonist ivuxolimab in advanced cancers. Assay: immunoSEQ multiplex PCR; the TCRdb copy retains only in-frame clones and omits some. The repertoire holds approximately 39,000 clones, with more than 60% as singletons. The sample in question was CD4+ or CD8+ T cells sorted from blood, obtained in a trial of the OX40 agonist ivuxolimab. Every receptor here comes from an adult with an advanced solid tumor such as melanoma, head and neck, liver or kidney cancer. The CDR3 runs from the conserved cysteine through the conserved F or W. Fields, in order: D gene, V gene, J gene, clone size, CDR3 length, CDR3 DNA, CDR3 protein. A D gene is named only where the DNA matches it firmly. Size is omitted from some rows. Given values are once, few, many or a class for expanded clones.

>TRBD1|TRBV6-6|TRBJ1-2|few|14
TGTGCCAGCACCGAGGACAGGGACGCCTTAGGCTACACCTTC
CASTEDRDALGYTF
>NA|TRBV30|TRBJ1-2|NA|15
TGTGCCTGGAGGGGGGCCTTACAGGGCAACTATGGCTACACCTTC
CAWRGALQGNYGYTF
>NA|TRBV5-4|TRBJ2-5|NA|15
TGTGCCAGCAGCTTGGGTCGGGGTCCCCAAGAGACCCAGTACTTC
CASSLGRGPQETQYF
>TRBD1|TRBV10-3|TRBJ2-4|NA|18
TGTGCCATCAGTGAGTCGGCGGGACAGGGGAAGGACAAAAACATTCAGTACTTC
CAISESAGQGKDKNIQYF
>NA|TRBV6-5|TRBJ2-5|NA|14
TGTGCCAGCAGCCCGAGACAGGTCCAAGAGACCCAGTACTTC
CASSPRQVQETQYF
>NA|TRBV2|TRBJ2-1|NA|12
TGTGCCAGCACGGGGTCCCGCAGGAGAGAGTTCTTC
CASTGSRRREFF
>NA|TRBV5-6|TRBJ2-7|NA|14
TGTGCCAGCACCCTGAACGTAGAGGCCCCGGAGCAGTACTTC
CASTLNVEAPEQYF
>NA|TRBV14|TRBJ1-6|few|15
TGTGCCAGCAGCGCCTCGGGAAGGGGGAATTCACCCCTCCACTTT
CASSASGRGNSPLHF
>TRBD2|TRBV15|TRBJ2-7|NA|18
TGTGCCACCAGCAGGGCTGCAGGAGCGGGGGCTCCTACCTACGAGCAGTACTTC
CATSRAAGAGAPTYEQYF
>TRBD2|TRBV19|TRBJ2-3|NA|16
TGTGCCAGTAGTGTACATAGCGGGGGATACACAGATACGCAGTATTTT
CASSVHSGGYTDTQYF
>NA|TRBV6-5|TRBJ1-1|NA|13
TGTGCCAGCAGAATTTCACAGGGAAGGGAAGCTTTCTTT
CASRISQGREAFF
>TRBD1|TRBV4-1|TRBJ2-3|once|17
TGCGCCAGCAGCCAAGGGGACAGGGGTTTGGGCACAGATACGCAGTATTTT
CASSQGDRGLGTDTQYF
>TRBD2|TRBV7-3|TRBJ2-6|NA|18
TGTGCCAGCAGCTTATCAGCGGGGAGAAGCTCTGGGGCCAACGTCCTGACTTTC
CASSLSAGRSSGANVLTF
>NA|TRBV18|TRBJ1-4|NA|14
TGTGCCAGCTCATTTCAGGGGACAAATGAAAAACTGTTTTTT
CASSFQGTNEKLFF
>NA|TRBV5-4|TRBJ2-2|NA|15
TGTGCCAGCAGCCCGTATCGGGCTCACCCCGGGGAGCTGTTTTTT
CASSPYRAHPGELFF
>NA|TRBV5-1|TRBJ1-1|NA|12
TGCGCCAGCAGCTTGGCCGGGGAAGAAGCTTTCTTT
CASSLAGEEAFF
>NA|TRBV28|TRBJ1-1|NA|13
TGTGCCAGCAGTTTAAATCGTAACACTGAAGCTTTCTTT
CASSLNRNTEAFF
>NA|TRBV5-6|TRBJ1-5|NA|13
TGTGCCAGCAGCTTACGAGGGAATCAGCCCCAGCATTTT
CASSLRGNQPQHF
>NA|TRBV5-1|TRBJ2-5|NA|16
TGCGCCAGCAGCTTGTCTCTGGACAGCCTCTTAAGGGAGCAGTACTTC
CASSLSLDSLLREQYF
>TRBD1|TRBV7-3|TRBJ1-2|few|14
TGTGCCAGCAGCTTTGGACCCGGACAGGACGGCTACACCTTC
CASSFGPGQDGYTF
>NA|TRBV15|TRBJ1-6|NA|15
TGTGCCACCAGCAGAGAAAGGGGCCATAATTCACCCCTCCACTTT
CATSRERGHNSPLHF
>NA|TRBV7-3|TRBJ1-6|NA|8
TGTGCCGACCAGGTCGGACACTTT
CADQVGHF
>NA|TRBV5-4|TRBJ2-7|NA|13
TGTGCCAGCAACAACAGAAAGAACTACGAGCAGTACTTC
CASNNRKNYEQYF
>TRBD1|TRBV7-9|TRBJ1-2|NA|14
TGTGCCAGCAGCCCGGACAGGGGGAGGTATGGCTACACCTTC
CASSPDRGRYGYTF
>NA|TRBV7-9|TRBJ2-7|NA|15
TGTGCCAGCAGCGACTGGACGGTGAGCTCCTACGAGCAGTACTTC
CASSDWTVSSYEQYF
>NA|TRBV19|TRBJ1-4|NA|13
TGTGCCAGTAGTGAGGGATTCGGCGGAAAACTGTTTTTT
CASSEGFGGKLFF
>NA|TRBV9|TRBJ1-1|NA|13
TGTGCCAGCAGCGTAGAAGGGAACACTGAAGCTTTCTTT
CASSVEGNTEAFF
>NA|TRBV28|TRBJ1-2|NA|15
TGTGCCAGCAGTTTGCCGCAGGGAGGGGGGTATGGCTACACCTTC
CASSLPQGGGYGYTF
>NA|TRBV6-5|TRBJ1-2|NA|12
TGTGCCAGCAGCCCAGACAGCTATGGCTACACCTTC
CASSPDSYGYTF
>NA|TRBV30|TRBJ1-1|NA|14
TGTGCCTGGAACTTCGGGACGGCGAACACTGAAGCTTTCTTT
CAWNFGTANTEAFF
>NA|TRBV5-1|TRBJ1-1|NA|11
TGCGCCAGCAGACAGGAGACTGAAGCTTTCTTT
CASRQETEAFF
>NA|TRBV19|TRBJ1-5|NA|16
TGTGCCAGTACCACTAGTCGACGGATTAGCAATCAGCCCCAGCATTTT
CASTTSRRISNQPQHF
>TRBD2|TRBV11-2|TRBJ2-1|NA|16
TGTGCCAGCAGCTTAGGAATGACTAGCGCCTACAATGAGCAGTTCTTC
CASSLGMTSAYNEQFF
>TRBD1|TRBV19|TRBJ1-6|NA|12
TGTGCCATCGGGACAGGGAATTCACCCCTCCACTTT
CAIGTGNSPLHF
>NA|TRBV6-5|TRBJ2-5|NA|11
TGTGCCAGCGCTATTCAGGGTACCCAGTACTTC
CASAIQGTQYF
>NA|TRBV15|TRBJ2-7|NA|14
TGTGCCACCAGCAGAGATTGGGAGTTCTACGAGCAGTACTTC
CATSRDWEFYEQYF
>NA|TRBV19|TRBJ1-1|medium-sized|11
TGTGCCAGTAGTATCCACACTGAAGCTTTCTTT
CASSIHTEAFF
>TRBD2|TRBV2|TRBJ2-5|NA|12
TGTGCCAGCAGGCAGAATAGCGGGGGGCCCCACTTC
CASRQNSGGPHF
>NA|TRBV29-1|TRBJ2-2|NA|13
TGCAGCGTTTGGACAGCGAACACCGGGGAGCTGTTTTTT
CSVWTANTGELFF
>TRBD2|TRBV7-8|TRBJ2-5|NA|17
TGTGCCAGCAGCTTAAACCTAGCGGGGGGGCTTAAGGAGACCCAGTACTTC
CASSLNLAGGLKETQYF
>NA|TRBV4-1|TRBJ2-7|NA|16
TGCGCCAGCAGCCGACAGACAGAGAGCAGTTCCTACGAGCAGTACTTC
CASSRQTESSSYEQYF